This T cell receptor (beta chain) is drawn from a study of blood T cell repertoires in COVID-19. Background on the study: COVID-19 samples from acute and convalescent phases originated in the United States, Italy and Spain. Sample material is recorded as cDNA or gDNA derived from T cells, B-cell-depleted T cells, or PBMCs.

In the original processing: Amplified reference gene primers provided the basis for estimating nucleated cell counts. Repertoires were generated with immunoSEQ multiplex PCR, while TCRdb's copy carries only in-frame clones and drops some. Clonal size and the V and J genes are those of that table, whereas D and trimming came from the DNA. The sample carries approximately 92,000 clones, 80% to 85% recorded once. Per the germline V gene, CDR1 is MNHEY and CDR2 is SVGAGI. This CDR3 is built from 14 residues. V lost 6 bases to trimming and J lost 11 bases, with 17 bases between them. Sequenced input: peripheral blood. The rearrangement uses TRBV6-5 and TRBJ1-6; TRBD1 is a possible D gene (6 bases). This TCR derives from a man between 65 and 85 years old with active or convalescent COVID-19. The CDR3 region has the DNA TGTGCCAGCAGCCCCGTGGGGGGGCAGCCACCCCTCCACTTT. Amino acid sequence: CASSPVGGQPPLHF.